This record looks at one TCR beta chain sequence and its context. The record originates from a study of control samples from healthy donors and cancer patients. The CDR3 runs 14 residues. Trimming left V 6 bases short and J 3 bases short, with 11 bases between. CDR1 and CDR2 (germline): MDHEN, SYDVKM. The data were produced by immunoSEQ multiplex PCR, yet TCRdb's version contains in-frame clones alone and is incomplete. The sample consists of about 130,000 clones, around 92% of them appearing once. The specimen was blood. The chain uses TRBV28 and TRBJ2-2, with a weak D call TRBD2 (7 bases). This sequence was found in a woman in her forties or fifties in good health. In nucleotides, the CDR3 is TGTGCCAGCAGGAAGGGGGGGGACACCGGGGAGCTGTTTTTT. Translating gives CASRKGGDTGELFF. Full variable domain (rest looked up from reference TRBV28 and TRBJ2-2): DVKVTQSSRYLVKRTGEKVFLECVQDMDHENMFWYRQDPGLGLRLIYFSYDVKMKEKGDIPEGYSVSREKKERFSLILESASTNQTSMYLCASRKGGDTGELFFGEGSRLTVL.